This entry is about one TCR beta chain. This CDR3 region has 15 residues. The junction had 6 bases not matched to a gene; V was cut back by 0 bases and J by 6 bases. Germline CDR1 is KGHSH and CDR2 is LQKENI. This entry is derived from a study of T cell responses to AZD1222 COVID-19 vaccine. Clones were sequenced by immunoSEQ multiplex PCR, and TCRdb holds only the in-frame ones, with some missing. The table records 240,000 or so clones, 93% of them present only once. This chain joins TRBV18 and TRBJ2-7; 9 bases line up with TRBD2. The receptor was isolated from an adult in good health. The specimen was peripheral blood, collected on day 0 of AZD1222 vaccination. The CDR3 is CASSPPSSGTLEQYF. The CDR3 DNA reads TGTGCCAGCTCACCACCATCTAGCGGGACCCTCGAGCAGTACTTC. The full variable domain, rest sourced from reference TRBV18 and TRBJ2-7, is NAGVMQNPRHLVRRRGQEARLRCSPMKGHSHVYWYRQLPEEGLKFMVYLQKENIIDESGMPKERFSAEFPKEGPSILRIQQVVRGDSAAYFCASSPPSSGTLEQYFGPGTRLTVT.